A selection of T cell receptor beta chains follows, all from one sample in a study of identical twins. Via MiXCR, TCRdb re-called the 5' RACE reads, giving one row per CDR3 protein. In the table there are hundreds of thousands of distinct CDR3 sequences, about 7.3% of which are singletons. These data were also filed under a second study, of yellow fever vaccine responses in identical twins.

The sequencing sample was made of memory (CD45RO+) T cells sorted from blood. The receptors stem from a woman in her late teens or twenties in good health. Both conserved end residues are part of each CDR3. The D gene is left open where the match is weak. Rows may omit the clone size; those that give it use once, few, many or a size class.

v_gene,abundance,d_gene,j_gene,CDR3nt,CDR3aa
TRBV7-2,few,TRBD1,TRBJ2-7,TGTGCCAGCAGCTTCTGGACAGGGGCCTACGAGCAGTACTTC,CASSFWTGAYEQYF
TRBV4-1,many,-,TRBJ1-5,TGCGCCAGCAGCCTAACAAAGGGCGGATACAATCAGCCCCAGCATTTT,CASSLTKGGYNQPQHF
TRBV5-1,few,-,TRBJ2-1,TGCGCCAGCAGGCAAACGGACAATGAGCAGTTCTTC,CASRQTDNEQFF
TRBV6-5,few,-,TRBJ1-1,TGTGCCAGCAGTTACGCCGAGAAACAAAGGGCTTTCTTT,CASSYAEKQRAFF
TRBV7-2,-,TRBD2,TRBJ2-3,TGTGCCAGCAGCTTAGCGCGGCGGGCCGGGGGGACAGATACGCAGTATTTT,CASSLARRAGGTDTQYF
TRBV7-3,many,TRBD1,TRBJ2-2,TGTGCCAGCAGCCTGACAGGGGGAGACACCGGGGAGCTGTTTTTT,CASSLTGGDTGELFF
TRBV6-1,few,TRBD2,TRBJ2-3,TGTGCCAGCAGTGAAGCGCCCACTAGCGGCACTACTACGCAGTATTTT,CASSEAPTSGTTTQYF
TRBV6-1,few,-,TRBJ1-6,TGTGCCAGCAGTGACTGGGGTGCTGATTCACCCCTCCACTTT,CASSDWGADSPLHF
TRBV5-6,-,-,TRBJ1-6,TGTGCCAGCAGCTTTTTTGGGGGCGGTTCACCCCTCCACTTT,CASSFFGGGSPLHF
TRBV4-2,few,-,TRBJ2-1,TGTGCCAGCAGCCAAGATCTGGCAGACACATACAATGAGCAGTTCTTC,CASSQDLADTYNEQFF
TRBV7-8,-,-,TRBJ2-5,TGTGCCACCCGACGGACCGAGACCCAGTACTTC,CATRRTETQYF
TRBV6-1,-,-,TRBJ1-1,TGTGCCAGCCTTGGGCCTCTGAACACTGAAGCTTTCTTT,CASLGPLNTEAFF
TRBV7-9,-,TRBD2,TRBJ2-1,TGTGCCAGCAGCTATGCCGGGACTAGCGGGGGAAACAATGAGCAGTTCTTC,CASSYAGTSGGNNEQFF
TRBV28,-,TRBD1,TRBJ2-7,TGTGCCAGCACCCAGACAGGGTCCTACGAGCAGTACTTC,CASTQTGSYEQYF
TRBV5-1,many,-,TRBJ2-5,TGCGCCAGCAGCTTAGGTAGCTGGGGCCAAGAGACCCAGTACTTC,CASSLGSWGQETQYF
TRBV14,-,TRBD1,TRBJ1-2,TGTGCCAGCAGCCTTACGGACAGGGGAGGCTACACCTTC,CASSLTDRGGYTF
TRBV20-1,few,TRBD2,TRBJ2-7,TGCAGTGCTAGAAGGAGCGGGAGAGCCTACGAGCAGTACTTC,CSARRSGRAYEQYF
TRBV4-1,many,TRBD2,TRBJ2-3,TGCGCCAGCAGCTACGGACTAGACTTTGATACGCAGTATTTT,CASSYGLDFDTQYF
TRBV6-1,-,-,TRBJ1-5,TGTGCCAGCAGTGAAGACCCGGATCAGCCCCAGCATTTT,CASSEDPDQPQHF
TRBV27,many,-,TRBJ2-2,TGTGCCAGCAGTTTTGGTGCCGGGGAGCTGTTTTTT,CASSFGAGELFF
TRBV6-1,many,-,TRBJ1-6,TGTGCCAGCAGTGCCGGCTCACCCCTCCACTTT,CASSAGSPLHF
TRBV5-1,-,TRBD2,TRBJ2-3,TGCGCCAGCAGCTTGCGTCCTAGCGGGGGGACGACAGATACGCAGTATTTT,CASSLRPSGGTTDTQYF
TRBV27,-,-,TRBJ2-2,TGTGCCAGCAGTACTAGGACCGGGGAGCTGTTTTTT,CASSTRTGELFF
TRBV4-2,many,-,TRBJ2-7,TGTGCCAGCAGCCAGGGTACAGGTGACTTGGGGGAGCAGTACTTC,CASSQGTGDLGEQYF
TRBV6-6,-,-,TRBJ2-2,TGTGCCAGCAGCCCCTGGGGAACCGGGGAGCTGTTTTTT,CASSPWGTGELFF
TRBV7-9,-,TRBD2,TRBJ2-1,TGTGCCAGCATCCCAGAGAGACTAGCGGGCCCCAATGAGCAGTTCTTC,CASIPERLAGPNEQFF
TRBV10-3,few,TRBD1,TRBJ2-1,TGTGCCACCCTTGGCCGATCGGGACAGGGGACTAATGAGCAGTTCTTC,CATLGRSGQGTNEQFF
TRBV2,-,-,TRBJ2-5,TGTGCCAGCAGGCGGGGTTCCCAAGAGACCCAGTACTTC,CASRRGSQETQYF
TRBV20-1,few,-,TRBJ2-7,TGCAGTGCGAGAAGGGGTTCCTACGAGCAGTACTTC,CSARRGSYEQYF
TRBV20-1,few,-,TRBJ2-1,TGCAGTGGGGGACCGGTTTATGAGCAGTTCTTC,CSGGPVYEQFF
TRBV5-1,many,-,TRBJ2-7,TGCGCCAGCAGCTTAAGCGGTTTTAGCTCCTACGAGCAGTACTTC,CASSLSGFSSYEQYF
TRBV5-1,many,TRBD1,TRBJ1-3,TGCGCCAGCAGCGTGACAGGGGGAAACACCATATATTTT,CASSVTGGNTIYF
TRBV5-1,many,TRBD2,TRBJ2-3,TGCGCCAGCAGCACGGAGACTAGCGGTCTCACAGATACGCAGTATTTT,CASSTETSGLTDTQYF
TRBV28,-,TRBD2,TRBJ2-2,TGTGCCAGCAACTTCCCGCCCCCGGGACTAATAAACACCGGGGAGCTGTTTTTT,CASNFPPPGLINTGELFF
TRBV5-6,few,TRBD1,TRBJ1-1,TGTGCCAGCAGTAAGGGACAGGGGGCGAAAAGGAACACTGAAGCTTTCTTT,CASSKGQGAKRNTEAFF
TRBV24-1,many,TRBD1,TRBJ2-3,TGTGCCACCAGTGTAGGGGGCGATACGCAGTATTTT,CATSVGGDTQYF
TRBV7-2,-,-,TRBJ1-6,TGTGCCAGCAGCTTGGGGGGGGTAGGTTCACCCCTCCACTTT,CASSLGGVGSPLHF
TRBV24-1,many,TRBD1,TRBJ2-1,TGTGCCACCAGTACTCAGGGGGCCGGTTTAGAGCAGTTCTTC,CATSTQGAGLEQFF
TRBV20-1,-,-,TRBJ1-6,TGCAGTGCTAGTATTAGGGGGGCGAATTCACCCCTCCACTTT,CSASIRGANSPLHF
TRBV14,-,-,TRBJ2-1,TGTGCCAGCAGCCCACCCAAGGGAAGGGTCCCCTACAATGAGCAGTTCTTC,CASSPPKGRVPYNEQFF
TRBV6-5,few,-,TRBJ1-2,TGTGCCAGCAGTTACTTTCAGGCGACCTCTGGCTACACCTTC,CASSYFQATSGYTF
TRBV28,-,TRBD2,TRBJ2-3,TGTGCCAGCAGCTCCACTAGCGTGGGGCCTAGCACAGATACGCAGTATTTT,CASSSTSVGPSTDTQYF
TRBV5-1,-,-,TRBJ2-3,TGCGCCAGCAGAGTCGGCCAGACCACAGATACGCAGTATTTT,CASRVGQTTDTQYF
TRBV28,-,-,TRBJ2-7,TGTGCCAGCAGAAACGGGGTCTCCGAGCAGTACTTC,CASRNGVSEQYF
TRBV5-1,many,TRBD1,TRBJ2-7,TGCGCCAGCAGCTCCGGACAGGGAGTGTTCGAGCAGTACTTC,CASSSGQGVFEQYF
TRBV4-2,many,-,TRBJ2-7,TGTGCCAGCAGCCCGGGCGCGGGGTACTACGAGCAGTACTTC,CASSPGAGYYEQYF
TRBV5-6,few,-,TRBJ2-2,TGTGCCAGCAGCTTCCTACAGGGGGGGGACACCGGGGAGCTGTTTTTT,CASSFLQGGDTGELFF
TRBV4-2,-,-,TRBJ2-1,TGTGCCAGCAGCCAAGTTTACGAGGGAGAGGGGGACGTGGATGAGCAGTTCTTC,CASSQVYEGEGDVDEQFF
TRBV12-3/TRBV12-4,-,TRBD1,TRBJ2-6,TGTGCCAGCTGCTCCCTCTCGGGACAGGGGGCTTCTGGGGCCAACGTCCTGACTTTC,CASCSLSGQGASGANVLTF